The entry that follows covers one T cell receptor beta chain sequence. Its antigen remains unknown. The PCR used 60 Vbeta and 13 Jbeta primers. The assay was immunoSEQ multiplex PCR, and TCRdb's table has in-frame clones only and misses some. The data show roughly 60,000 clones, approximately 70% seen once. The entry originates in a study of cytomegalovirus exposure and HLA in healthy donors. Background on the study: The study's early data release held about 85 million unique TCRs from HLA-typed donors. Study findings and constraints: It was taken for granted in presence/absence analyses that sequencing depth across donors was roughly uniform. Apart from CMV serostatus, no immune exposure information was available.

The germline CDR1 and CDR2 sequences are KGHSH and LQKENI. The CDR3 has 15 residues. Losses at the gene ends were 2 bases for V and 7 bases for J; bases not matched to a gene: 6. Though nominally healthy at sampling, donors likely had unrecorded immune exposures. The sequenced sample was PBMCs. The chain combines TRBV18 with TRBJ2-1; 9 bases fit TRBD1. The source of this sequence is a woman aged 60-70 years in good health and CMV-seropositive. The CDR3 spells CASSPIQGARNEQFF. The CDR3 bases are TGTGCCAGCTCACCAATACAGGGGGCGCGGAATGAGCAGTTCTTC.